These 17 T cell receptor beta chains share one sample of origin, sequenced in a study of STAT5B mutations in CD4+ large granular lymphocyte leukemia. Profiling relied on immunoSEQ multiplex PCR, and the TCRdb table lists in-frame clones only, not all of them. Here the sample spans roughly 40,000 clones, approximately 84% being singletons. Sequenced: CD4+ T cells from blood buffy coats. The origin of the receptors is a human donor in good health.

The chain has TRBV30 and TRBJ2-5, with D possibly matching TRBD2 (6 bases). Germline V gene sequence: CDR1 GTSNPN, CDR2 SVGIG (reference sequence). This CDR3 spans 12 amino acids. Trimming stripped 5 bases from V and 2 bases from J, with 9 bases between. This chain's CDR3 is CAWVGGQETQYF. CDR3 DNA sequence: TGTGCCTGGGTCGGAGGGCAAGAGACCCAGTACTTC.

This clone has a handful of counts. The chain joins TRBV2 to TRBJ2-7; weak D call: TRBD2 (5 bases). V was shortened by 6 bases and J by 3 bases, with 12 bases between the two germline ends. This CDR3 contains 13 residues. Per the germline V gene, CDR1 is SNHLY and CDR2 is FYNNEI. In DNA, the CDR3 is TGTGCCAGCAGGGCGGGTTCCGGCTACGAGCAGTACTTC. It specifies CASRAGSGYEQYF.

V gene TRBV14 combines with J gene TRBJ1-1; 7 nucleotides match TRBD1. Germline loops: CDR1 SGHDN, CDR2 FVKESK. V was clipped by 4 bases and J by 6 bases; unmatched bases: 14. The CDR3 sequence is 16 residues long. CDR3 in DNA: TGTGCCAGCAGCCCGGTAAGACAGGGTTTAATGGCTGAAGCTTTCTTT. Translation gives CASSPVRQGLMAEAFF.

The chain is built from TRBV4-1 and TRBJ1-2; D might be TRBD1 (5 bases). Germline loops: CDR1 MGHRA, CDR2 YSYEKL. V shed 0 bases and J shed 4 bases, with 12 bases lying between them. This CDR3 region has 15 residues. In DNA form, the CDR3 reads TGCGCCAGCAGCCAAGATCTACAGGCGCTCTATGGCTACACCTTC. Its protein product is CASSQDLQALYGYTF.

This sequence joins TRBV4-2 and TRBJ2-3; 7 bases fit TRBD1. CDR1 and CDR2 from the germline V gene are LGHNA and YNFKEQ. Germline trimming cut 4 bases from V and 3 bases from J; bases unmatched to any gene: 7. The CDR3 contains 15 residues. Written as DNA, the CDR3 is TGTGCCAGCAGCCGCCTTGGGACAGTGACAGATACGCAGTATTTT. Protein: CASSRLGTVTDTQYF.

CDR3 loop: CASSDKQGLPEAFF. CDR3 coding DNA: TGTGCCAGCAGCGATAAACAGGGTCTACCTGAAGCTTTCTTT. This rearrangement joins TRBV5-4 to TRBJ1-1, with D perhaps TRBD1 (6 bases). Trimming stripped 4 bases from V and 6 bases from J, with 16 bases between. This CDR3 contains 14 residues. CDR1 SGHNT and CDR2 YYREEE come from the germline V gene (reference sequence).

This chain links TRBV19 with TRBJ2-7; a possible D gene is TRBD1 (6 bases). V was cut by 10 bases and J by 5 bases, with 18 bases left in between. This CDR3 is built from 13 residues. Germline CDR1 reads LNHDA; CDR2 reads SQIVND (reference sequence). CDR3 sequence (DNA): TGTGCCACGCGGTTGCAGGGGACCCACGAGCAGTACTTC. Amino acids: CATRLQGTHEQYF.

The chain is built from TRBV7-2 and TRBJ2-7, with D possibly called TRBD1 or TRBD2 (5 bases each). Looked up from germline, CDR1 is SGHTA and CDR2 is FQGNSA. Deletions cut 5 bases from V and 1 base from J, with 12 bases between. The CDR3 loop spans 14 amino acids. CDR3 residues: CASSRPGASYEQYF. DNA of the CDR3: TGTGCCAGCAGCCGCCCCGGGGCTTCCTACGAGCAGTACTTC.

This chain joins TRBV29-1 and TRBJ1-4; possibly TRBD1 for D (5 bases). Deletions cut 4 bases from V and 5 bases from J, with 14 bases between. CDR1 and CDR2 from the germline V gene are SQVTM and ANQGSEA. This CDR3 is 14 amino acids long. The CDR3 is CSVGVSGGNEKLFF. The DNA for the CDR3 is TGCAGCGTTGGTGTCTCTGGGGGGAATGAAAAACTGTTTTTT.

This clone was found a few times. The rearrangement joins TRBV5-1 to TRBJ1-4; maybe TRBD1 (6 bases). V was pared by 2 bases and J by 2 bases, with 19 bases between. The length of the CDR3 is 18 residues. Per the germline V gene, CDR1 is SGHRS and CDR2 is YFSETQ. The CDR3 DNA reads TGCGCCAGCAGCTTTCAGGGGCCCATCGCTAGCACTAATGAAAAACTGTTTTTT. Protein product: CASSFQGPIASTNEKLFF.

The CDR3 loop is CASSMLAGSNQPQHF. As DNA, the CDR3 is TGTGCCAGTAGTATGCTGGCAGGGTCGAATCAGCCCCAGCATTTT. The genes are TRBV19 and TRBJ1-5, with D possibly being TRBD1 (5 bases). The germline CDR1 and CDR2 sequences are LNHDA and SQIVND (reference sequence). Between the trimmed V and J ends, which lost 3 bases and 4 bases, there was a span of 13 bases. The CDR3 has 15 residues.

The gene calls are TRBV9 and TRBJ2-3; D is possibly TRBD2 (6 bases). V lost 3 bases and J 6 bases, leaving 11 bases between the germline ends. Per the germline V gene, CDR1 is SGDLS and CDR2 is YYNGEE. The CDR3 extends over 13 amino acids. The CDR3 sequence is CASSGRGGDTQYF. CDR3 nucleotide sequence: TGTGCCAGCAGCGGGCGTGGGGGGGATACGCAGTATTTT.

This rearrangement joins TRBV20-1 to TRBJ1-2; D is possibly TRBD1 (5 bases). The CDR3 is made up of 11 amino acids. Trimming shortened V by 6 bases and J by 5 bases, and 10 bases separated the two germline ends. Germline V lookup: CDR1 DFQATT, CDR2 SNEGSKA (reference sequence). The CDR3 loop is CSAADIYGYTF. The CDR3 bases are TGCAGTGCAGCGGACATATATGGCTACACCTTC.

CDR3 DNA sequence: TGTGCCAGCAGCCCACATAGCGGGAGGGCGGGGTACGAGCAGTACTTC. This encodes CASSPHSGRAGYEQYF. This sequence joins TRBV11-2 and TRBJ2-7; 11 positions agree with TRBD2. CDR1 is SGHAT and CDR2 is FQNNGV in the germline V gene. The CDR3 totals 16 residues. With V trimmed by 5 bases and J by 4 bases, 10 bases remained unmatched.

This rearrangement joins TRBV4-1 to TRBJ2-7, with 11 bases aligning to TRBD2. This CDR3 is built from 19 residues. Unmatched junction bases numbered 13, after V lost 2 bases and J lost 1 base. Germline CDR1 reads MGHRA; CDR2 reads YSYEKL. The CDR3 spells CASSQSGTTGLAVSYEQYF. The CDR3 region has the DNA TGCGCCAGCAGCCAATCCGGGACAACGGGACTAGCGGTATCCTACGAGCAGTACTTC.

The chain couples TRBV7-8 to TRBJ2-7; 9 positions match TRBD1. V dropped 6 bases and J dropped 2; count of bases not matched to a gene: 8. CDR1 is SGHVS, CDR2 FQNEAQ, per germline. The CDR3 extends over 15 amino acids. CDR3 nucleotide sequence: TGTGCCAGCAGTCCTCGGGACAGGGCGACCTACGAGCAGTACTTC. It yields the protein CASSPRDRATYEQYF.

This chain links TRBV10-3 with TRBJ2-1; D is uncertain. The germline gives CDR1 ENHRY, CDR2 SYGVKD. The CDR3 sequence is 15 residues long. V dropped 7 bases and J dropped 12 bases, with 25 bases sitting between them. The chain's CDR3 is CAITRSSGVGDGQFF. The CDR3 DNA reads as TGTGCCATCACCCGTAGTAGTGGGGTCGGCGATGGGCAGTTCTTC.